This T cell receptor beta chain is drawn from a study of coeliac disease. Study-wide context: The study queried TRBV7-2 bias without high-resolution HLA data.

Germline lookup yields CDR1 SEHNR and CDR2 FQNEAQ (reference sequence). Losses at the gene ends were 4 bases for V and 3 bases for J; bases not matched to a gene: 7. The CDR3 covers 15 residues. Study results and limitations: Intraepithelial and lamina propria fractions were not highly pure, so cross-contamination was possible. Known gliadin-specific TRB sequences: about 55% of the 18 coeliac samples, only 1 of 6 controls.

Points on this clone: Antigen unknown.

Generated by immunoSEQ multiplex PCR, the TCRdb table keeps only in-frame clones and is missing some. The sample includes 3,000 to 5,000 clones, approximately 50% of them seen just once. The receptor was derived from a man in his sixties or seventies without celiac disease. V and J are TRBV7-9 and TRBJ2-3; 7 nucleotides match TRBD1. Sequenced input: lymphocytes from the gut lamina propria. Here the CDR3 reads CASSSRGRGTDTQYF. Written as DNA, the CDR3 is TGTGCCAGCAGCTCACGGGGCAGGGGGACAGATACGCAGTATTTT.